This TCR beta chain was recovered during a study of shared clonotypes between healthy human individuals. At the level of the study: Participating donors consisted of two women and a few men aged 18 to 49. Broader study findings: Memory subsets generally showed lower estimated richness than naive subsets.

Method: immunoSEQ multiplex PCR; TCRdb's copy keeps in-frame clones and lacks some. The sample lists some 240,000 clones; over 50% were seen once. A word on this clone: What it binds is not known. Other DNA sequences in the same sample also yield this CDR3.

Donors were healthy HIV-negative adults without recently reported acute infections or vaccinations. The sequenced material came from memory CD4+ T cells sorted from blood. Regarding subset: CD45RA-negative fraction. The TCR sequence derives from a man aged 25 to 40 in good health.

This chain's CDR3 is CASSSTGGTDTQYF. The CDR3 DNA reads as TGTGCCAGCAGCTCCACGGGGGGCACAGATACGCAGTATTTT. The genes are TRBV11-2 and TRBJ2-3, with D possibly TRBD2 on 6 matching bases. CDR3 size: 14 residues. The germline V gene has CDR1 SGHAT and CDR2 FQNNGV. Trimming removed 4 bases from V and 1 base from J, with 9 bases in between.